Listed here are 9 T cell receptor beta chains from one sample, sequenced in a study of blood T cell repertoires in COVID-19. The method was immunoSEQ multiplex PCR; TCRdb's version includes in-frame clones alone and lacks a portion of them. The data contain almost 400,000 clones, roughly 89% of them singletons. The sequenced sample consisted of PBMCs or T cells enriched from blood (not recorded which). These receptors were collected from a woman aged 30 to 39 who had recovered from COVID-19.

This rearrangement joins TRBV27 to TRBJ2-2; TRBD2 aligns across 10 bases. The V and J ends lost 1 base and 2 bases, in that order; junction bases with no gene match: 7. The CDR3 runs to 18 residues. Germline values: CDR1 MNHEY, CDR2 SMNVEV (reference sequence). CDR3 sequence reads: CASSLYPQREGNTGELFF. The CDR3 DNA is TGTGCCAGCAGTTTATACCCCCAGCGGGAGGGCAACACCGGGGAGCTGTTTTTT.

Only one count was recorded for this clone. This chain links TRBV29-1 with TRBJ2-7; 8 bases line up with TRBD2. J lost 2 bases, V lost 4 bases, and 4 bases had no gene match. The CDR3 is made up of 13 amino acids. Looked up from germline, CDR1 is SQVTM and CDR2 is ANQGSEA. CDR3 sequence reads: CSVVAGPPYEQYF. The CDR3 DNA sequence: TGCAGCGTTGTAGCGGGGCCGCCCTACGAGCAGTACTTC.

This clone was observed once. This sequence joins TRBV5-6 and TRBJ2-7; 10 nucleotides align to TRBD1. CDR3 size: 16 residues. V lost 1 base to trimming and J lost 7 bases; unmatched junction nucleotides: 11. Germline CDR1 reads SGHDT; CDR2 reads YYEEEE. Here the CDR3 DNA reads TGTGCCAGCAGCTTGCTATCTGGACAGGGGGTGGATGAGCAGTACTTC. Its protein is CASSLLSGQGVDEQYF.

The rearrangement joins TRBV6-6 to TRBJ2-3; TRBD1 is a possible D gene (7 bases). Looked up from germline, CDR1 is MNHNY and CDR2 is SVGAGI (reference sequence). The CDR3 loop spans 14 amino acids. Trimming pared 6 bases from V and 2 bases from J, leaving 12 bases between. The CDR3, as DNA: TGTGCCAGCAGCGCAGGGGGGTTCACAGATACGCAGTATTTT. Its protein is CASSAGGFTDTQYF.

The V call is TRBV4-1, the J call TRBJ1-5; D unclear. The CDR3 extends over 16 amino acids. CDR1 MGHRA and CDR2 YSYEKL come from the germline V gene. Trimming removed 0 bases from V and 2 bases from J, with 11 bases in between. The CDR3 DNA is TGCGCCAGCAGCCAAGATCCCGGGAACGGCAATCAGCCCCAGCATTTT. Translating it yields CASSQDPGNGNQPQHF.

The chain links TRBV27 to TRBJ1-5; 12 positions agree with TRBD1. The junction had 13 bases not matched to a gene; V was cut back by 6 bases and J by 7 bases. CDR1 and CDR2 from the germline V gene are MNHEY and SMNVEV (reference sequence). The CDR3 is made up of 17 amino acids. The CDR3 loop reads CASSPVFGTGGAQPQHF. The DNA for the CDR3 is TGTGCCAGCAGCCCCGTTTTTGGGACAGGGGGCGCGCAGCCCCAGCATTTT.

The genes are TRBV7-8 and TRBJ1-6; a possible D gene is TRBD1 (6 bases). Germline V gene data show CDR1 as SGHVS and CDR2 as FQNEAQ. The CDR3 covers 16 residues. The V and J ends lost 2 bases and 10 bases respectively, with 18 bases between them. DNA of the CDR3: TGTGCCAGCAGCTTACCCCGGGACACGGGAAAGTCACCCCTCCACTTT. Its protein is CASSLPRDTGKSPLHF.

The DNA for the CDR3 is TGTGCCAGCAGCCCCCAGGGAACCTATAATTCACCCCTCCACTTT. It is translated as CASSPQGTYNSPLHF. The chain recombines TRBV9 with TRBJ1-6; tentative D call: TRBD1 (5 bases). Trimming removed 4 bases at V and 2 bases at J, with 10 bases between. CDR1 is SGDLS, CDR2 YYNGEE, per germline. The CDR3 contains 15 residues.

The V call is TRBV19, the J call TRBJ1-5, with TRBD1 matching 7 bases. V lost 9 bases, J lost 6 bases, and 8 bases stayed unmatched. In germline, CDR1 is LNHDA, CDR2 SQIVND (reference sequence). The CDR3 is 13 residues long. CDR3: CASQKQGFQPQHF. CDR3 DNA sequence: TGTGCCAGCCAAAAACAGGGGTTTCAGCCCCAGCATTTT.